One sample yielded the 28 T cell receptor beta chains listed below, sequenced in a study of graft-versus-host responses after intestinal transplantation. The table came from immunoSEQ multiplex PCR; TCRdb's copy has only in-frame clones and leaves some out. In the table there are about 15,000 clones, around 70% of which are singletons. Lymphocytes from graft epithelium and lamina propria were isolated. The sample was ileum tissue, taken 14 days after transplant. The source of these receptors is a human patient who received an intestinal transplant, so some T cells may come from the graft donor.

The chain couples TRBV27 to TRBJ2-5; D possibly corresponds to TRBD2 (7 bases). With 5 bases removed from V and 5 bases from J, the gap between germline ends came to 15 bases. The CDR3 length is 14 residues. CDR1 and CDR2 (germline): MNHEY, SMNVEV (reference sequence). The DNA for the CDR3 is TGTGCCAGCAGTCGGAGGGGGGGCGGTGAGACCCAGTACTTC. Its translation: CASSRRGGGETQYF.

V is TRBV5-1 and J is TRBJ1-1; the D is unclear. Germline-derived CDR1 and CDR2 are SGHRS and YFSETQ. CDR3 size: 12 residues. V lost 4 bases to trimming and J lost 6 bases, with 10 bases between them. The CDR3 sequence: CASSINGPEAFF. In DNA, the CDR3 is TGCGCCAGCAGCATTAACGGGCCTGAAGCTTTCTTT.

V gene TRBV15 combines with J gene TRBJ1-1; D call uncertain. The CDR3 has 12 amino acids. Germline CDR1 reads LNHNV; CDR2 reads YYDKDF (reference sequence). The V gene lost 5 bases and the J gene lost 8 bases, with 12 bases spanning the gap. CDR3 sequence reads: CATSGGRTEAFF. The DNA for the CDR3 is TGTGCCACCAGCGGAGGGCGGACCGAAGCTTTCTTT. Complete variable domain (other parts from reference TRBV15 and TRBJ1-1): DAMVIQNPRYQVTQFGKPVTLSCSQTLNHNVMYWYQQKSSQAPKLLFHYYDKDFNNEADTPDNFQSRRPNTSFCFLDIRSPGLGDTAMYLCATSGGRTEAFFGQGTRLTVV.

The V call is TRBV19, the J call TRBJ2-1; D gene unclear. Per germline, CDR1 LNHDA and CDR2 SQIVND (reference sequence). V was pared by 2 bases and J by 6 bases, with 5 bases between. The length of the CDR3 is 12 residues. CDR3 protein: CASSISSNEQFF. DNA of the CDR3: TGTGCCAGTAGTATAAGCTCCAATGAGCAGTTCTTC.

The chain joins TRBV21-1 to TRBJ2-1; no DNA check was done on the table's D call, TRBD2. TRBV21-1 is an annotated pseudogene. The CDR3 covers 14 residues. The CDR3 sequence is CASSKADYYNEQFF. In nucleotides, the CDR3 is TGTGCCAGCAGCAAAGCGGACTACTACAATGAGCAGTTCTTC.

This clone showed up just a few times. Other nucleotide sequences in the sample specify the same CDR3. This sequence joins TRBV27 and TRBJ2-1; possibly TRBD2 for D (6 bases). Trimming left V 7 bases short and J 0 bases short, with 10 bases between. CDR3 length: 14 residues. The germline gives CDR1 MNHEY, CDR2 SMNVEV (reference sequence). The CDR3 DNA is TGTGCCAGCAAACTTAGCGGCTCCTACAATGAGCAGTTCTTC. Translated: CASKLSGSYNEQFF.

This chain links TRBV21-1 with TRBJ1-4; the tabulated D call, TRBD1, remains unverified against the DNA. TRBV21-1 is shown as a pseudogene. The CDR3 totals 14 residues. In DNA, the CDR3 is TGTGCCAGCAAGGACAGGGCCACTAATGAAAAACTGTTTTTT. It translates to CASKDRATNEKLFF.

The chain uses TRBV13 and TRBJ1-5, with D hard to call. Trimming removed 4 bases from V and 1 base from J, with 26 bases in between. This CDR3 is 20 amino acids long. Germline V gives CDR1 PRHDT, CDR2 FYEKMQ (reference sequence). CDR3 residues: CASSSLGCGRQGCSNQPQHF. CDR3 in DNA: TGTGCCAGCAGCTCCCTCGGGTGTGGTAGGCAAGGGTGCAGCAATCAGCCCCAGCATTTT.

This clone appeared a few times. Different DNA sequences within this sample yield the same CDR3. The rearrangement uses TRBV4-1 and TRBJ2-2; the match to TRBD2 covers 8 bases. The CDR3 contains 17 residues. Germline CDR1 reads MGHRA; CDR2 reads YSYEKL. The V and J ends lost 5 bases and 5 bases, in that order; junction bases with no gene match: 13. CDR3 sequence (DNA): TGCGCCAGCAGCTCCGCTCATAGCGGGGCGAGGACCGGGGAGCTGTTTTTT. Its protein is CASSSAHSGARTGELFF.

In this sample, this clone turned up once. The chain uses TRBV29-1 and TRBJ2-1; 13 positions agree with TRBD2. CDR1 and CDR2 (germline): SQVTM, ANQGSEA. The V gene end was trimmed by 5 bases and the J gene end by 5 bases; junction bases not matched to a gene: 6. This CDR3 has 15 amino acids. The CDR3 is CSVLRTSGRHNEQFF. The DNA for the CDR3 is TGCAGCGTTTTGAGGACTAGCGGGAGACACAATGAGCAGTTCTTC.

The chain is built from TRBV30 and TRBJ2-5; 7 bases are a match to TRBD1. The CDR3 extends over 15 amino acids. The ends lost 3 bases at V and 4 bases at J; junction bases unmatched: 11. Per the germline V gene, CDR1 is GTSNPN and CDR2 is SVGIG (reference sequence). CDR3 in DNA: TGTGCCTGGAGACAACCCTGGGCAGGGGGAGAGACCCAGTACTTC. It yields the protein CAWRQPWAGGETQYF.

The sample holds a few counts of this clone. The chain has TRBV7-3 and TRBJ2-7; D is possibly TRBD2 (5 bases). This CDR3 has 14 residues. Germline CDR1 and CDR2: SGHTA and FQGTGA. V was shortened by 5 bases and J by 6 bases, with 17 bases between the two germline ends. CDR3 protein: CASSEAGGGTEQYF. CDR3 in DNA: TGTGCCAGCAGCGAGGCAGGTGGAGGTACCGAGCAGTACTTC.

This clone was counted a few times. The chain recombines TRBV13 with TRBJ1-5; the D is unclear. Germline V gives CDR1 PRHDT, CDR2 FYEKMQ (reference sequence). This CDR3 is 16 amino acids long. Trimming shortened V by 2 bases and J by 4 bases, and 15 bases separated the two germline ends. The CDR3 nucleotides read TGTGCCAGCAGCTTACGGGCCCCTGGCGGAAATCAGCCCCAGCATTTT. This sequence encodes CASSLRAPGGNQPQHF. Together with reference TRBV13 and TRBJ1-5, the CDR3 gives the full variable domain: AAGVIQSPRHLIKEKRETATLKCYPIPRHDTVYWYQQGPGQDPQFLISFYEKMQSDKGSIPDRFSAQQFSDYHSELNMSSLELGDSALYFCASSLRAPGGNQPQHFGDGTRLSIL.

V is TRBV2 and J is TRBJ2-7, with TRBD1 as a possible D gene (6 bases). Germline V CDR1 and CDR2: SNHLY, FYNNEI. The CDR3 spans 15 residues. Trimming removed 0 bases from V and 2 bases from J, with 11 bases in between. The CDR3 is CASSEATGLTYEQYF. The CDR3 nucleotides are TGTGCCAGCAGTGAAGCAACAGGGTTAACCTACGAGCAGTACTTC.

The chain employs TRBV6-1 and TRBJ1-1; D remains ambiguous. Germline loops: CDR1 MNHNS, CDR2 SASEGT. The CDR3 has 11 amino acids. With 4 bases removed from V and 6 bases from J, the gap between germline ends came to 6 bases. In DNA, the CDR3 is TGTGCCAGCAGTGGGAGTTCTGAAGCTTTCTTT. This translates into CASSGSSEAFF.

This chain connects TRBV25-1 to TRBJ1-6; TRBD1 is a possible D gene (5 bases). The germline gives CDR1 MGHDK, CDR2 SYGVNS. With 10 bases removed from V and 5 bases from J, the gap between germline ends came to 15 bases. The CDR3 has 14 amino acids. As DNA, the CDR3 is TGTGCCACCCTGGGGGACGGCGATAATTCACCCCTCCACTTT. Protein product: CATLGDGDNSPLHF.

The chain couples TRBV21-1 to TRBJ2-4; the D segment call TRBD2 is taken from the table without a DNA check. TRBV21-1 is annotated as a pseudogene. There are 18 residues in the CDR3. The CDR3 is CASSKEDWVWETKNIQYF. The CDR3 DNA is TGTGCCAGCAGCAAAGAGGATTGGGTATGGGAGACCAAAAACATTCAGTACTTC.

The chain recombines TRBV9 with TRBJ2-1, with D perhaps matching TRBD2 (5 bases). Germline V CDR1 and CDR2: SGDLS, YYNGEE. This CDR3 contains 12 residues. V shed 2 bases and J shed 9 bases, with 9 bases lying between them. CDR3 DNA: TGTGCCAGCAGCGTTTCGGGGAGTGAGCAGTTCTTC. It specifies CASSVSGSEQFF. Filled out from reference TRBV9 and TRBJ2-1, the complete variable domain reads DSGVTQTPKHLITATGQRVTLRCSPRSGDLSVYWYQQSLDQGLQFLIQYYNGEERAKGNILERFSAQQFPDLHSELNLSSLELGDSALYFCASSVSGSEQFFGPGTRLTVL.

This clone was seen a single time. The chain joins TRBV19 to TRBJ2-3, with 10 bases fitting TRBD2. Trimming cost V 6 bases and J 4 bases; bases outside gene matches: 7. The CDR3 runs to 15 residues. Germline lookup yields CDR1 LNHDA and CDR2 SQIVND (reference sequence). CDR3 residues: CASRPLAGEADTQYF. DNA of the CDR3: TGTGCCAGTAGGCCCCTAGCGGGAGAGGCAGATACGCAGTATTTT.

The chain joins TRBV30 to TRBJ2-7; D might be TRBD1 or TRBD2, each matching 5 bases. The germline V gene encodes CDR1 GTSNPN and CDR2 SVGIG (reference sequence). Between the trimmed V and J ends, which lost 5 bases and 4 bases, there was a span of 15 bases. This CDR3 has 13 residues. DNA of the CDR3: TGTGCCTGGCTAGGGGTTGGGGGTTACGAGCAGTACTTC. The encoded protein is CAWLGVGGYEQYF.

This clone was seen a handful of times. The chain is built from TRBV5-6 and TRBJ2-7, with 7 bases aligning to TRBD1. The V gene end was trimmed by 2 bases and the J gene end by 2 bases; junction bases not matched to a gene: 1. CDR1 is SGHDT, CDR2 YYEEEE, per germline. The CDR3 totals 13 residues. CDR3 region: CASSFGTAYEQYF. In DNA, the CDR3 is TGTGCCAGCAGCTTCGGGACAGCCTACGAGCAGTACTTC.

V is TRBV4-1 and J is TRBJ2-2; D gene uncertain. Looked up from germline, CDR1 is MGHRA and CDR2 is YSYEKL. This CDR3 comprises 15 residues. Trimming removed 2 bases at V and 2 bases at J, with 9 bases between. In DNA, the CDR3 is TGCGCCAGCAGCCAAAAACAGCTAAACACCGGGGAGCTGTTTTTT. Its protein product is CASSQKQLNTGELFF.

This rearrangement joins TRBV5-4 to TRBJ2-7; 7 positions match TRBD1. J was trimmed by 2 bases and V by 0 bases; bases with no gene match: 2. The CDR3 has 14 residues. Per the germline V gene, CDR1 is SGHNT and CDR2 is YYREEE (reference sequence). CDR3 residues: CASSLGDSTYEQYF. In DNA, the CDR3 is TGTGCCAGCAGCTTGGGGGACAGTACCTACGAGCAGTACTTC.

As DNA, the CDR3 is TGTGCCAGTAGTATAGGGTTCGGGGGCAATGAGCAGTTCTTC. Translated, it gives CASSIGFGGNEQFF. V gene TRBV19 combines with J gene TRBJ2-1; a weak D match, TRBD2 (6 bases). Germline lookup yields CDR1 LNHDA and CDR2 SQIVND (reference sequence). Trimming shortened V by 1 base and J by 6 bases, and 10 bases separated the two germline ends. The CDR3 sequence is 14 residues long.

In this sample, this clone turned up a few times. CDR3: CASSPGLAGDTDTQYF. The CDR3 coding sequence is TGTGCCAGCAGCCCGGGACTAGCGGGAGACACAGATACGCAGTATTTT. The chain has TRBV5-8 and TRBJ2-3; 14 nucleotides line up with TRBD2. CDR1 is SGHTS, CDR2 YDEGEE, per germline. The CDR3 length is 16 residues. The V and J ends lost 4 bases and 2 bases, in that order; junction bases with no gene match: 3.

The chain combines TRBV5-1 with TRBJ1-4, with D hard to call. Trimming took off 5 bases at V and 3 bases at J, with 14 bases between the two ends. CDR1 is SGHRS and CDR2 is YFSETQ in the germline V gene. The CDR3 contains 15 residues. In nucleotides, the CDR3 is TGCGCCAGCAGTTCCCTGGGAGCCTCTAATGAAAAACTGTTTTTT. Its translation: CASSSLGASNEKLFF.

This clone appeared once. V is TRBV27 and J is TRBJ2-5, with 7 bases aligning to TRBD1. The germline V gene has CDR1 MNHEY and CDR2 SMNVEV (reference sequence). The CDR3 contains 18 residues. V was pared by 2 bases and J by 5 bases, with 17 bases of the junction left unmatched. The CDR3 nucleotides read TGTGCCAGCAGTTTAACCCTCCAGGGGGAGCATTTTTTGGAGACCCAGTACTTC. Encoded protein: CASSLTLQGEHFLETQYF.

The chain carries TRBV5-1 and TRBJ2-7; D is unclear. The CDR3 contains 13 residues. Trimming left V 2 bases short and J 0 bases short, with 6 bases between. The germline V gene encodes CDR1 SGHRS and CDR2 YFSETQ. The CDR3 spells CASSFTGSYEQYF. The CDR3 nucleotides read TGCGCCAGCAGCTTTACTGGCTCCTACGAGCAGTACTTC.